This TCR beta chain stems from a study of blood T cell repertoires in COVID-19. Study background: The United States, Italy and Spain supplied acute and convalescent COVID-19 samples.

Original handling: Amplification of reference gene primers provided the estimated nucleated cell counts. Some clones are missing from TCRdb's copy, which holds only in-frame ones; the method was immunoSEQ multiplex PCR. V and J calls and clone size are given by that table; D and trimming were obtained from the DNA. The sample includes 110,000 or so clones, about 80% of them seen just once. This sequence originates from a man between 65 and 85 years old with acute or convalescent COVID-19. The sequencing input was peripheral blood.

The CDR3 protein is CASSGDSPSGPQHF. CDR3 nucleotide sequence: TGTGCCAGCAGTGGGGACAGTCCAAGCGGGCCCCAGCATTTT. The chain joins TRBV25-1 to TRBJ1-5; 7 positions match TRBD1. Germline V gives CDR1 MGHDK, CDR2 SYGVNS. The ends lost 4 bases at V and 9 bases at J; junction bases unmatched: 9. CDR3 size: 14 residues.